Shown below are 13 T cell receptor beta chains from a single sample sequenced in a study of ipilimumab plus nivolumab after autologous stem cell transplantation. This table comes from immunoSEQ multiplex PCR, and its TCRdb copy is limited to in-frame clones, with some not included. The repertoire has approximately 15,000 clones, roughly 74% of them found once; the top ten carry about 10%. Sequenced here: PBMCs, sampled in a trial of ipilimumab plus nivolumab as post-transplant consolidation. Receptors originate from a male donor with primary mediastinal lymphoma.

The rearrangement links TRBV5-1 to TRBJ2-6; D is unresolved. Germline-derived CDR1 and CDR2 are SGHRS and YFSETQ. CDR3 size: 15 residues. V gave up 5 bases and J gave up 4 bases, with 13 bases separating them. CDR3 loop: CASRPGRGGANVLTF. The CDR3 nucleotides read TGCGCCAGCAGGCCCGGGCGTGGAGGGGCCAACGTCCTGACTTTC. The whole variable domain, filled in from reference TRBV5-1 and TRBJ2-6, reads KAGVTQTPRYLIKTRGQQVTLSCSPISGHRSVSWYQQTPGQGLQFLFEYFSETQRNKGNFPGRFSGRQFSNSRSEMNVSTLELGDSALYLCASRPGRGGANVLTFGAGSRLTVL.

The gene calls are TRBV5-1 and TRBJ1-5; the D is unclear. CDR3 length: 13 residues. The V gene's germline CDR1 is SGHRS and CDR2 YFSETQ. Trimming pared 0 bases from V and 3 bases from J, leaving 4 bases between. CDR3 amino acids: CASSLALNQPQHF. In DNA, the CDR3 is TGCGCCAGCAGCTTGGCACTCAATCAGCCCCAGCATTTT.

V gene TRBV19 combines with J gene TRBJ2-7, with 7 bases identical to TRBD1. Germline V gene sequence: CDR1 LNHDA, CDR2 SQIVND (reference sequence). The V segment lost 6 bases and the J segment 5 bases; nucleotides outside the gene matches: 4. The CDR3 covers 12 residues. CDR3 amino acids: CASSTTGNEQYF. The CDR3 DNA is TGTGCCAGTAGCACGACAGGGAACGAGCAGTACTTC.

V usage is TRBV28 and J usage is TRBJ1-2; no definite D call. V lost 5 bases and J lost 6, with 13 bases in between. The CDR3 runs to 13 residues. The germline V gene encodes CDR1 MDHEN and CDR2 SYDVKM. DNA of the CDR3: TGTGCCAGCAGTAAACCCCAGAGCCATGGCTACACCTTC. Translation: CASSKPQSHGYTF.

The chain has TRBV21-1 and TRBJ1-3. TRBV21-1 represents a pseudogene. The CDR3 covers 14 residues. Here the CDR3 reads CASSRVKYGNTIYF. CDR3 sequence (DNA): TGTGCCAGCAGCAGGGTTAAGTATGGAAACACCATATATTTT.

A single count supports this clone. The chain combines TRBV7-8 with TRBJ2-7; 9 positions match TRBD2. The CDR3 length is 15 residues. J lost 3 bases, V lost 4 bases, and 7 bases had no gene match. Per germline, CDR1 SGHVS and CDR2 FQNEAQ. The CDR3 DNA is TGTGCCAGCAGCTCTGCTCCTAGCGGGATCTACGAGCAGTACTTC. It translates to CASSSAPSGIYEQYF.

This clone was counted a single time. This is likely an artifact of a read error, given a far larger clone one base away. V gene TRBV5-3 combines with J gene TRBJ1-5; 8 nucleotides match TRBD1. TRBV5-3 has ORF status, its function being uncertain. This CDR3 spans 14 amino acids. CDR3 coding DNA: TGTGCCAGCAGCTTGACAGGGGCCGGGGTGCCCCAGCATTTT. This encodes CASSLTGAGVPQHF.

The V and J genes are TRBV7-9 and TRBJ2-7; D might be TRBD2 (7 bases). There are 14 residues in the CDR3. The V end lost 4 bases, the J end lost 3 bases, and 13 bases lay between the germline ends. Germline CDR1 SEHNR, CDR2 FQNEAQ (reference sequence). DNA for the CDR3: TGTGCCAGCAGCTATGTCGGGGGGCTCTACGAGCAGTACTTC. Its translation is CASSYVGGLYEQYF. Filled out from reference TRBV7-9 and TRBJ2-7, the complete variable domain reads DTGVSQNPRHKITKRGQNVTFRCDPISEHNRLYWYRQTLGQGPEFLTYFQNEAQLEKSRLLSDRFSAERPKGSFSTLEIQRTEQGDSAMYLCASSYVGGLYEQYFGPGTRLTVT.

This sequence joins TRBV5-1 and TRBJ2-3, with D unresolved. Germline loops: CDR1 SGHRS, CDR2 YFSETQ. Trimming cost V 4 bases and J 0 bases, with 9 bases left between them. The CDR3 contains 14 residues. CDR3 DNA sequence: TGCGCCAGCAGCCCTCAGTCTAGCACAGATACGCAGTATTTT. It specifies CASSPQSSTDTQYF.

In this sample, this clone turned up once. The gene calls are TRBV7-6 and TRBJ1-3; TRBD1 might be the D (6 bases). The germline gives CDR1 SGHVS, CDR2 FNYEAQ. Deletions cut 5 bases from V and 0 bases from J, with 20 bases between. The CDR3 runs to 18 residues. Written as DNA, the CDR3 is TGTGCCAGCAGCCCGAGGTGGGGACAAACAGCCTCTGGAAACACCATATATTTT. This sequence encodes CASSPRWGQTASGNTIYF.

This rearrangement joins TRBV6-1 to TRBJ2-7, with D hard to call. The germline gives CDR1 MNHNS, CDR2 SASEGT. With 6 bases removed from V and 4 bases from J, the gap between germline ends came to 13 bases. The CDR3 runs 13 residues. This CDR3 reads CASRVSPLYEQYF. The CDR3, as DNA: TGTGCCAGCAGGGTTAGTCCCCTTTACGAGCAGTACTTC.

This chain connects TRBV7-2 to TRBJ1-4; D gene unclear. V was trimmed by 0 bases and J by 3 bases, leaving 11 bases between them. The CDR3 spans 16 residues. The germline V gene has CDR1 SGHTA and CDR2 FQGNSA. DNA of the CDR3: TGTGCCAGCAGCTTAGCGGTTGGAAGGGCTAATGAAAAACTGTTTTTT. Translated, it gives CASSLAVGRANEKLFF. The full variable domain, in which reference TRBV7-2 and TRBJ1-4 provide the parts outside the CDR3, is GAGVSQSPSNKVTEKGKDVELRCDPISGHTALYWYRQSLGQGLEFLIYFQGNSAPDKSGLPSDRFSAERTGGSVSTLTIQRTQQEDSAVYLCASSLAVGRANEKLFFGSGTQLSVL.

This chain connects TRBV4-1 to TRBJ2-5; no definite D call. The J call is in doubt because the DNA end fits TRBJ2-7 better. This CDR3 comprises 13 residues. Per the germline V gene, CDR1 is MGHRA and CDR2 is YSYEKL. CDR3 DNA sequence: TGCGCCAGCAGCCAAGATCGGAGCTACGAGCAGTACTTC. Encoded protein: CASSQDRSYEQYF.